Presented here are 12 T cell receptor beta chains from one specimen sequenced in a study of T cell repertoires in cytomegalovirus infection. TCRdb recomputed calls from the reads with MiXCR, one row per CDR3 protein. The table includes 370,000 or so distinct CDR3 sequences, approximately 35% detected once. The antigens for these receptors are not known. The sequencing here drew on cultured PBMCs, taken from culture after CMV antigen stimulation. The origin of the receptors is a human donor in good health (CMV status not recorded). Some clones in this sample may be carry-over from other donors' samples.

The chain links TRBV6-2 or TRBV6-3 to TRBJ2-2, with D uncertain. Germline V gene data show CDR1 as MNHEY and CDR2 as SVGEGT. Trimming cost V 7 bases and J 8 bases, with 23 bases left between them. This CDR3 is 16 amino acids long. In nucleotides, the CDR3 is TGTGCCAGCACCTACGATAGTATCAGGATGGGAGGGGAGCTGTTTTTT. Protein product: CASTYDSIRMGGELFF.

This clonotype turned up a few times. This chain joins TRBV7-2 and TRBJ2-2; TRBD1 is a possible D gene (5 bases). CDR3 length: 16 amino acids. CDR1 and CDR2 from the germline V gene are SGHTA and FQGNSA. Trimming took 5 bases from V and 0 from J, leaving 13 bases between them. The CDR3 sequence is CASSQPLGANTGELFF. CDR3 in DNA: TGTGCCAGCAGCCAACCCCTAGGGGCGAACACCGGGGAGCTGTTTTTT.

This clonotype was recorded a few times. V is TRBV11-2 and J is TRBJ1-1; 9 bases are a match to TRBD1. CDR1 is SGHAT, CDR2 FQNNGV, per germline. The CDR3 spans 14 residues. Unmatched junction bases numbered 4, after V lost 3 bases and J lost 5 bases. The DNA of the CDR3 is TGTGCCAGCAGCTTCTGGACAGGGGAAACTGAAGCTTTCTTT. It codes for CASSFWTGETEAFF. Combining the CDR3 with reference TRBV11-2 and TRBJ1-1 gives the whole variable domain EAGVAQSPRYKIIEKRQSVAFWCNPISGHATLYWYQQILGQGPKLLIQFQNNGVVDDSQLPKDRFSAERLKGVDSTLKIQPAKLEDSAVYLCASSFWTGETEAFFGQGTRLTVV.

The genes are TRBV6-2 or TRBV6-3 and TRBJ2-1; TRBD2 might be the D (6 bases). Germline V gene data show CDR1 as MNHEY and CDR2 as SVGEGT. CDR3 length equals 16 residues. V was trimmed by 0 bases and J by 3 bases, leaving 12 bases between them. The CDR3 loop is CASSYSTVAVYNEQFF. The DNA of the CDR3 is TGTGCCAGCAGTTACTCGACGGTAGCGGTCTACAATGAGCAGTTCTTC.

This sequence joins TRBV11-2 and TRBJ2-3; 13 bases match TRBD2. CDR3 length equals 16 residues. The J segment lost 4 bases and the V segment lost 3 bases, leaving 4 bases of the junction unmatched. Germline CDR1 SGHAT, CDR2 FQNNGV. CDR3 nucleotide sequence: TGTGCCAGCAGCTTGGGACTAGCGGGATTTGCAGATACGCAGTATTTT. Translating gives CASSLGLAGFADTQYF.

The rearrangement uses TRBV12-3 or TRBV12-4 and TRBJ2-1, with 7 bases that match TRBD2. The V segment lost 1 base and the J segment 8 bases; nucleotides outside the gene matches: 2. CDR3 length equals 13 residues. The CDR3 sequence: CASSLGSGDEQFF. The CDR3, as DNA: TGTGCCAGCAGTTTAGGAAGCGGGGATGAGCAGTTCTTC.

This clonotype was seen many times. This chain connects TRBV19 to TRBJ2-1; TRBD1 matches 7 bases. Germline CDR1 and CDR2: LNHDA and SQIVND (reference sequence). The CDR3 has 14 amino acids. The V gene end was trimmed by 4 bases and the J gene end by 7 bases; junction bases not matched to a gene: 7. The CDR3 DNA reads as TGTGCCAGTAGTACTAAACAGGGGATAAATGAGCAGTTCTTC. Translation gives CASSTKQGINEQFF.

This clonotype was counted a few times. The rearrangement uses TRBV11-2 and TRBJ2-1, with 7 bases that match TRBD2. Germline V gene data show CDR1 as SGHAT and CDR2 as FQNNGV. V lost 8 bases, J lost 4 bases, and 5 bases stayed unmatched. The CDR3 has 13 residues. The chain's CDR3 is CASAGVIYNEQFF. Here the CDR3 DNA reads TGTGCCAGCGCGGGAGTGATATACAATGAGCAGTTCTTC. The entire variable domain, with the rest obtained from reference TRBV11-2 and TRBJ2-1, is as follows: EAGVAQSPRYKIIEKRQSVAFWCNPISGHATLYWYQQILGQGPKLLIQFQNNGVVDDSQLPKDRFSAERLKGVDSTLKIQPAKLEDSAVYLCASAGVIYNEQFFGPGTRLTVL.

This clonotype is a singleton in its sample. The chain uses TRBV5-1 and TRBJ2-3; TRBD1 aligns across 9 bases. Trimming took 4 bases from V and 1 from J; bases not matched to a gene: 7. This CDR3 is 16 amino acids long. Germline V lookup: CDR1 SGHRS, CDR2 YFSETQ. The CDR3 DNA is TGCGCCAGCAGCCCAACCTGGACAGGGGGCACAGATACGCAGTATTTT. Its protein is CASSPTWTGGTDTQYF.

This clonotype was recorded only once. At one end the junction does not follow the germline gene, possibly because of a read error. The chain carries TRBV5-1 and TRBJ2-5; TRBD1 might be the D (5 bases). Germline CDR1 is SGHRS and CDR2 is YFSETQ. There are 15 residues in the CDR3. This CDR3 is CASSLPTAYQEIQYF. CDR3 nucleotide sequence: TGCGCCAGCAGCTTACCGACAGCCTACCAAGAGATCCAGTACTTC.

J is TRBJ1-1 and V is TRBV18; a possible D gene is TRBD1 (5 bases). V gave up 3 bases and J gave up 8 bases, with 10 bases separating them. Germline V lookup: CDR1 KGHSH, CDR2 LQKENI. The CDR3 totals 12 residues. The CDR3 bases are TGTGCCAGCTCACCGGGGACTGACGAAGCTTTCTTT. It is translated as CASSPGTDEAFF.

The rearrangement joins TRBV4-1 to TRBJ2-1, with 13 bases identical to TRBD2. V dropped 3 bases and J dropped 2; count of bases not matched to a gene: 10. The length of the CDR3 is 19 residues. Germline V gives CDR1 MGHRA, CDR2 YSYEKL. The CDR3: CASSHGTSGILQAYNEQFF. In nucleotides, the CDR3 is TGCGCCAGCAGCCATGGGACTAGCGGGATCCTCCAGGCCTACAATGAGCAGTTCTTC.